The rows below give T cell receptor beta chains drawn from one sample of a study of blood T cell repertoires in COVID-19. Sequencing was performed with immunoSEQ multiplex PCR; in TCRdb, only in-frame clones are kept and a portion is missing. In the table there are 250,000 or so clones, about 87% of which are singletons. Sequenced sample: peripheral blood. These receptors were taken from a woman in her 30s with COVID-19, enrolled during active disease. Both conserved end residues are part of each CDR3. A D gene is named only where the DNA matches it firmly. Not all rows give a size; the values are once, few, many and, for expanded clones, a class.

d_call | j_call | v_call | cdr3_length | clone_size | cdr3_nt | cdr3_aa
TRBD1 | TRBJ2-7 | TRBV18 | 20 | . | TGTGCCAGCTCTCCGAACCGGGACAGGGGGCCCGAGTCCTACCCCTACGAGCAGTACTTC | CASSPNRDRGPESYPYEQYF
TRBD1 | TRBJ2-3 | TRBV9 | 15 | . | TGTGCCAGCAGCGTGATAGGGGGCGTTTGGGATACGCAGTATTTT | CASSVIGGVWDTQYF
TRBD1 | TRBJ2-3 | TRBV13 | 16 | . | TGTGCCAGCAGCCTTCAGGGGGCGCGGAGAGAGAATACGCAGTATTTT | CASSLQGARRENTQYF
TRBD1 | TRBJ2-1 | TRBV7-9 | 15 | . | TGTGCCAGCAGCTTAGTATTACAGGGGACAAATGAGCAGTTCTTC | CASSLVLQGTNEQFF
. | TRBJ1-5 | TRBV7-2 | 12 | . | TGTGCCAGCAGCAAATCAGCGGGGGCCCAGCATTTT | CASSKSAGAQHF
TRBD1 | TRBJ1-4 | TRBV5-4 | 14 | . | TGTGCCAGCAGACGGACAGGGGATAATGAAAAACTGTTTTTT | CASRRTGDNEKLFF
TRBD1 | TRBJ1-1 | TRBV18 | 13 | . | TGTGCCAGCTCTGCGCAGGGGGACACTGAAGCTTTCTTT | CASSAQGDTEAFF
TRBD1 | TRBJ2-1 | TRBV7-9 | 12 | . | TGTGCCAGCAGCTCCGACAGGGGGGAGCAGTTCTTC | CASSSDRGEQFF
TRBD2 | TRBJ2-3 | TRBV28 | 15 | . | TGTGCCAGCAGCGCGGGGGGCCGGGCCACAGATACGCAGTATTTT | CASSAGGRATDTQYF
TRBD2 | TRBJ2-5 | TRBV5-1 | 13 | once | TGCGCCAGCAGACTAGCGGGGTTTGAGACCCAGTACTTC | CASRLAGFETQYF
. | TRBJ1-4 | TRBV7-9 | 17 | once | TGTGCCAGCAGCTCGACAGACCGCCCGAGGGAGGGTGAAAAACTGTTTTTT | CASSSTDRPREGEKLFF
. | TRBJ2-5 | TRBV5-6 | 13 | . | TGTGCCAGCAGCTTGGGTTCTCGGGAGACCCAGTACTTC | CASSLGSRETQYF
TRBD1 | TRBJ2-2 | TRBV19 | 16 | . | TGTGCCACCAGAACGGGGGGGGACAGGGGCACCGGGGAGCTGTTTTTT | CATRTGGDRGTGELFF
. | TRBJ2-7 | TRBV6-2/TRBV6-3 | 13 | . | TGTGCCAGCAGTCTTCTGACAGGCCTCGAGCAGTACTTC | CASSLLTGLEQYF
. | TRBJ1-5 | TRBV4-2 | 15 | . | TGTGCCAGCAGCCTAACGGGGGATAGCAATCAGCCCCAGCATTTT | CASSLTGDSNQPQHF
. | TRBJ2-2 | TRBV27 | 15 | once | TGTGCCAGCAGTTTATTGGCCGCGGGGCCCGGGGAGCTGTTTTTT | CASSLLAAGPGELFF
TRBD1 | TRBJ1-1 | TRBV28 | 15 | . | TGTGCCAGCAGTGGATATCAGGGGGCAGGGACTGAAGCTTTCTTT | CASSGYQGAGTEAFF
TRBD2 | TRBJ2-5 | TRBV5-4 | 14 | . | TGTGCCAGCAGCTCGGGACTAGGGGCGAGGACCCAGTACTTC | CASSSGLGARTQYF
. | TRBJ1-5 | TRBV4-1 | 16 | . | TGCGCCAGCAGTCCTTGGACAGATCTTAGCAATCAGCCCCAGCATTTT | CASSPWTDLSNQPQHF
. | TRBJ2-5 | TRBV20-1 | 13 | . | TGCAGTGCTAGTCTCCGGGGCCAAGAGACCCAGTACTTC | CSASLRGQETQYF
. | TRBJ2-1 | TRBV27 | 14 | . | TGTGCCAGCACCCTGACCAGCGGGTACAATGAGCAGTTCTTC | CASTLTSGYNEQFF
TRBD1 | TRBJ2-7 | TRBV6-5 | 14 | . | TGTGCCAGCAGTTACTCACGACAGGGCTACGAGCAGTACTTC | CASSYSRQGYEQYF
. | TRBJ1-1 | TRBV7-9 | 13 | . | TGTGCCAGCAGCCCCGGGGGGATGACTGAAGCTTTCTTT | CASSPGGMTEAFF
. | TRBJ2-5 | TRBV2 | 14 | . | TGTGCCAGCATCGGCGGCCGCGGCCGGGAGACCCAGTACTTC | CASIGGRGRETQYF
. | TRBJ1-2 | TRBV29-1 | 17 | . | TGCAGCGTTGAGTATCGACCGAGGGGGGAGGGGTTCTATGGCTACACCTTC | CSVEYRPRGEGFYGYTF
TRBD2 | TRBJ2-1 | TRBV18 | 16 | . | TGTGCCAGCTCACCCGGGGACGGGAGGATGTACAATGAGCAGTTCTTC | CASSPGDGRMYNEQFF
TRBD1 | TRBJ1-5 | TRBV9 | 13 | . | TGTGCCAGCAGCGGGACAGGGGAACAGCCCCAGCATTTT | CASSGTGEQPQHF
. | TRBJ1-2 | TRBV19 | 13 | . | TGTGCCAGTAGTGCTGACAGTGTCGGCGACTACACCTTC | CASSADSVGDYTF
. | TRBJ2-1 | TRBV30 | 10 | . | TGTGCCTTCGGGGGAAATGAGCAGTTCTTC | CAFGGNEQFF
TRBD2 | TRBJ2-1 | TRBV2 | 15 | once | TGTGCCAGCCGCAGGACTAGCGGGATATACAATGAGCAGTTCTTC | CASRRTSGIYNEQFF
. | TRBJ1-4 | TRBV7-9 | 15 | . | TGTGCCAGCAGCTTAGCGGACTATGGTAGTGAAAAACTGTTTTTT | CASSLADYGSEKLFF
. | TRBJ1-3 | TRBV7-2 | 14 | . | TGTGCCAGCAGCCCTAACAGACGGCTCAACACCATATATTTT | CASSPNRRLNTIYF
TRBD2 | TRBJ2-5 | TRBV9 | 16 | once | TGTGCCAGCAGCCCTTCGGGACTAGCGGGATTAGAGACCCAGTACTTC | CASSPSGLAGLETQYF
. | TRBJ2-7 | TRBV5-4 | 14 | . | TGTGCCAGCAGCCGCGACAGTACCGCCTACGAGCAGTACTTC | CASSRDSTAYEQYF
TRBD2 | TRBJ2-7 | TRBV2 | 15 | . | TGTGCCAGCAGTGAATCCAGCGGGGGGGGCTACGAGCAGTACTTC | CASSESSGGGYEQYF
. | TRBJ2-1 | TRBV7-9 | 15 | . | TGTGCCAGCAGCTTAGTCCCTACTAGCTACAATGAGCAGTTCTTC | CASSLVPTSYNEQFF
. | TRBJ1-1 | TRBV20-1 | 11 | . | TGCAGTGCTAATGAGCGCCGCGAAGCTTTCTTT | CSANERREAFF
. | TRBJ2-5 | TRBV13 | 14 | . | TGTGCCAGCAGCCCCCCAGAGGGGGTGGAGACCCAGTACTTC | CASSPPEGVETQYF
TRBD1 | TRBJ2-1 | TRBV7-9 | 16 | few | TGTGCCAGCAGCTTAGGACCCGGGACAGGGGACAATGAGCAGTTCTTC | CASSLGPGTGDNEQFF
. | TRBJ2-7 | TRBV18 | 16 | . | TGTGCCAGCTCACTTGCCCGGGCCGCTGCGGGCTACGAGCAGTACTTC | CASSLARAAAGYEQYF
. | TRBJ1-5 | TRBV5-5 | 15 | . | TGTGCCAGCAGCTTGGGCGACACGCGCAATCAGCCCCAGCATTTT | CASSLGDTRNQPQHF
TRBD2 | TRBJ2-1 | TRBV6-5 | 15 | . | TGTGCCAGCAGCTCCCTAGCGGGGGGATGGAATGAGCAGTTCTTC | CASSSLAGGWNEQFF
TRBD1 | TRBJ1-4 | TRBV19 | 14 | . | TGTGCCAGTAGAAGGACAGGCCGTAATGAAAAACTGTTTTTT | CASRRTGRNEKLFF
TRBD1 | TRBJ1-2 | TRBV24-1 | 15 | . | TGTGCCACCAGTGGGGACAGGGGGAAGGTCTATGGCTACACCTTC | CATSGDRGKVYGYTF
TRBD2 | TRBJ2-1 | TRBV30 | 14 | . | TGTGCCTGGAGTGTACGACTAGCGGACAATGAGCAGTTCTTC | CAWSVRLADNEQFF